This T cell receptor beta chain was identified during a study of T cells in Graves' hyperthyroidism and ophthalmopathy. Regarding the study as a whole: In blood, most of the thyroid clonotypes expanded above 0.001 were also present.

The CDR3 extends over 16 amino acids. Per germline, CDR1 MNHNS and CDR2 SASEGT. The V end lost 2 bases, the J end lost 0 bases, and 11 bases lay between the germline ends. Amplified regions were TCR beta CDR3 sequences from RNA transcripts. In the first-round RT-PCR of the TCR CDR3, the HTBI primer set was used. TCRdb independently ran MiXCR on the multiplex PCR reads; one entry per CDR3 protein. The data contain under 450,000 distinct CDR3 sequences, 15% to 17% of them singletons. This clonotype was recorded at least ten times. The target antigen is unknown. The TCR sequence derives from a young woman with Graves' hyperthyroidism. The rearrangement uses TRBV6-1 and TRBJ2-1, with a tentative D call TRBD2 (5 bases). Sequences were obtained from blood. In DNA, the CDR3 is TGTGCCAGCAGTGAACGACTACCCAACTCCTACAATGAGCAGTTCTTC. This translates into CASSERLPNSYNEQFF.